This entry lists 25 T cell receptor beta chains sequenced from one sample in a study of T cells after posttransplantation cyclophosphamide. Only in-frame clones appear in the TCRdb table, and some are missing; sequencing was by immunoSEQ multiplex PCR. Altogether about 28,000 clones are present, 86% being singletons, with the ten largest covering roughly 3.3%. Specimen: PBMCs. Every receptor here comes from a man aged 50 or older.

This sequence joins TRBV14 and TRBJ2-7; 10 bases are a match to TRBD2. Germline V lookup: CDR1 SGHDN, CDR2 FVKESK. The CDR3 totals 15 residues. V shed 3 bases, J shed 1 base, and the junction held 3 bases outside the gene matches. CDR3 coding DNA: TGTGCCAGCAGCCAGACACTAGCGGGATCCTACGAGCAGTACTTC. It specifies CASSQTLAGSYEQYF.

This chain uses TRBV18 with TRBJ2-3; 9 bases agree with TRBD1. Germline V gives CDR1 KGHSH, CDR2 LQKENI. The length of the CDR3 is 15 residues. J gave up 0 bases and V 6 bases, and 4 bases lay outside the gene matches. CDR3 in amino acids: CASSRGQGSTDTQYF. The CDR3 coding sequence is TGTGCCAGCTCCCGAGGACAGGGGAGCACAGATACGCAGTATTTT.

This clone was recorded a few times. The rearrangement uses TRBV11-2 and TRBJ1-1; D gene unclear. Germline V lookup: CDR1 SGHAT, CDR2 FQNNGV. Trimming pared 3 bases from V and 10 bases from J, leaving 9 bases between. The CDR3 runs to 11 residues. Written as DNA, the CDR3 is TGTGCCAGCAGCTTGATTGGAGGAGCTTTCTTT. Encoded protein: CASSLIGGAFF.

V and J are TRBV7-2 and TRBJ2-7; maybe TRBD1 (6 bases). CDR3 length: 15 amino acids. Germline V gives CDR1 SGHTA, CDR2 FQGNSA. V was pared by 4 bases and J by 0 bases, with 13 bases between. CDR3 nucleotide sequence: TGTGCCAGCAGCTACGACAGGTCCGCCTCCTACGAGCAGTACTTC. As protein: CASSYDRSASYEQYF.

A few counts support this clone. The chain couples TRBV13 to TRBJ1-1, with a possible D match to TRBD1 (5 bases). The length of the CDR3 is 13 residues. V dropped 0 bases and J dropped 6 bases, with 8 bases sitting between them. Germline loops: CDR1 PRHDT, CDR2 FYEKMQ (reference sequence). CDR3 sequence (DNA): TGTGCCAGCAGCTTAGGGCAGGGCTCTGAAGCTTTCTTT. It yields the protein CASSLGQGSEAFF.

The V and J genes are TRBV7-9 and TRBJ1-1; possibly TRBD1 for D (5 bases). There are 19 residues in the CDR3. Germline V CDR1 and CDR2: SEHNR, FQNEAQ (reference sequence). V lost 0 bases, J lost 3 bases, and 23 bases lay in between. The CDR3 coding sequence is TGTGCCAGCAGCTTAGCCGGGCGGGGGAACAGATTAAGGGACACTGAAGCTTTCTTT. Amino acid sequence: CASSLAGRGNRLRDTEAFF.

The CDR3 region is CASSATLQGAGSSEQYF. For the CDR3, the DNA is TGCGCCAGCAGCGCAACCCTACAGGGGGCCGGGTCGAGCGAGCAGTACTTC. V and J are TRBV5-1 and TRBJ2-7, with 9 bases aligning to TRBD1. Germline assignment: CDR1 SGHRS and CDR2 YFSETQ. With 4 bases clipped from V and 6 bases from J, the junction kept 17 bases outside the gene matches. The length of the CDR3 is 17 residues.

This clone came up a few times. The chain carries TRBV9 and TRBJ1-2, with D possibly TRBD1 on 6 matching bases. The CDR3 has 13 amino acids. V lost 3 bases, J lost 5 bases, and 11 bases lay in between. Germline CDR1 SGDLS, CDR2 YYNGEE. CDR3 region: CASSATGLYGYTF. The CDR3 DNA reads as TGTGCCAGCAGCGCTACAGGGCTTTATGGCTACACCTTC.

This chain connects TRBV9 to TRBJ2-3, with a tentative D call TRBD2 (6 bases). The germline CDR1 and CDR2 sequences are SGDLS and YYNGEE. V lost 4 bases to trimming and J lost 1 base, with 19 bases between them. This CDR3 spans 17 amino acids. The CDR3 bases are TGTGCCAGCAGCCCCCGGGATTGGAGGGAGGGCACAGATACGCAGTATTTT. It translates to CASSPRDWREGTDTQYF. The whole variable domain, filled in from reference TRBV9 and TRBJ2-3, reads DSGVTQTPKHLITATGQRVTLRCSPRSGDLSVYWYQQSLDQGLQFLIQYYNGEERAKGNILERFSAQQFPDLHSELNLSSLELGDSALYFCASSPRDWREGTDTQYFGPGTRLTVL.

The rearrangement links TRBV6-1 to TRBJ1-2; D remains unclear. Trimming took 7 bases from V and 11 from J, leaving 23 bases between them. The CDR3 length is 14 residues. Germline CDR1 and CDR2: MNHNS and SASEGT. As DNA, the CDR3 is TGTGCCAGCAAATCGGGGTGGGGTGAGATGGCTTACACCTTC. Translation gives CASKSGWGEMAYTF.

V usage is TRBV11-3 and J usage is TRBJ2-3; D is unresolved. The CDR3 is made up of 12 amino acids. Trimming removed 5 bases at V and 5 bases at J, with 8 bases between. CDR1 SGHNT and CDR2 YENEEA come from the germline V gene. This CDR3 reads CASSIRGDTQYF. DNA of the CDR3: TGTGCCAGCAGCATTAGAGGAGATACGCAGTATTTT.

The chain combines TRBV14 with TRBJ2-3; D ambiguous. In germline, CDR1 is SGHDN, CDR2 FVKESK. This CDR3 has 14 amino acids. V was trimmed by 1 base and J by 5 bases, leaving 10 bases between them. The CDR3 region is CASSQVSVLDTQYF. CDR3 DNA sequence: TGTGCCAGCAGCCAAGTATCCGTTTTAGATACGCAGTATTTT.

The chain couples TRBV4-3 to TRBJ1-6; a weak D match, TRBD1 (5 bases). CDR1 and CDR2 from the germline V gene are LGHNA and YSLEER. V lost 8 bases and J 9 bases, leaving 17 bases between the germline ends. This CDR3 has 14 amino acids. The CDR3 coding sequence is TGCGCCAGCTCCTTTGCGGGGGGAGGTTCACCCCTCCACTTT. This sequence encodes CASSFAGGGSPLHF.

The chain's CDR3 is CSVSGKGDYTF. The CDR3 DNA follows: TGCAGCGTGTCGGGGAAGGGGGACTACACCTTC. The V and J genes are TRBV29-1 and TRBJ1-2; possible D gene TRBD1, 6 bases. This CDR3 contains 11 residues. V was cut by 6 bases and J by 10 bases, with 15 bases left in between. CDR1 SQVTM and CDR2 ANQGSEA come from the germline V gene.

This clone has only a few counts. The chain employs TRBV10-3 and TRBJ1-1; unclear D gene. This CDR3 spans 12 amino acids. V dropped 4 bases and J dropped 3 bases, with 6 bases sitting between them. Germline CDR1 reads ENHRY; CDR2 reads SYGVKD. CDR3 residues: CAISGRDTEAFF. The CDR3 bases are TGTGCCATCAGTGGCCGGGACACTGAAGCTTTCTTT.

The chain recombines TRBV7-2 with TRBJ2-1; D unclear. The V gene's germline CDR1 is SGHTA and CDR2 FQGNSA. The CDR3 contains 16 residues. The V end was cut by 0 bases, the J end by 2 bases, with 11 bases between. CDR3 sequence (DNA): TGTGCCAGCAGCTTAGCAGCCGTGGTAGCCTACAATGAGCAGTTCTTC. It codes for CASSLAAVVAYNEQFF.

The chain is built from TRBV27 and TRBJ2-1; TRBD2 agrees at 7 bases. V gave up 7 bases and J gave up 8 bases; unmatched junction bases: 14. The CDR3 totals 15 residues. Looked up from germline, CDR1 is MNHEY and CDR2 is SMNVEV (reference sequence). The CDR3 is CASTPSAGWDDEQFF. As DNA, the CDR3 is TGTGCCAGCACTCCTTCAGCGGGATGGGACGATGAGCAGTTCTTC.

This chain joins TRBV11-2 and TRBJ1-3; unclear D gene. This CDR3 is built from 15 residues. Per germline, CDR1 SGHAT and CDR2 FQNNGV. V was cut by 5 bases and J by 0 bases, with 11 bases left in between. The CDR3 coding sequence is TGTGCCAGCAGCACCCGGTCGAGCTCTGGAAACACCATATATTTT. Protein: CASSTRSSSGNTIYF.

In regard to this clone: A junction boundary mismatches the germline segment, possibly from a read error. DNA for the CDR3: TGCGCCAGCAGCTTAGGCCCCATTCTAGCAGATACGCGGTATTTT. Amino acid sequence: CASSLGPILADTRYF. The chain couples TRBV5-1 to TRBJ2-3, with a tentative D call TRBD2 (5 bases). The CDR3 covers 15 residues. Per the germline V gene, CDR1 is SGHRS and CDR2 is YFSETQ.

The gene calls are TRBV5-6 and TRBJ1-2; 8 positions match TRBD1. The CDR3 has 14 residues. Germline lookup yields CDR1 SGHDT and CDR2 YYEEEE. V trimming: 4 bases; J trimming: 6 bases; junction bases outside the gene matches: 8. The CDR3 reads CASSLHGQGHGYTF. CDR3 nucleotide sequence: TGTGCCAGCAGCCTCCACGGACAGGGTCATGGCTACACCTTC.

The chain employs TRBV7-8 and TRBJ1-2; the match to TRBD1 covers 8 bases. CDR1 is SGHVS, CDR2 FQNEAQ, per germline. The trim removed 0 bases at V and 5 bases at J, leaving 2 bases unmatched. This CDR3 has 14 residues. The CDR3 DNA reads as TGTGCCAGCAGCTTAGCAACAGGGGGTTATGGCTACACCTTC. Amino acid sequence: CASSLATGGYGYTF.

CDR3 protein: CAWNSLADVAIPQETQYF. The CDR3 region has the DNA TGTGCCTGGAATTCTCTAGCGGACGTAGCTATCCCACAAGAGACCCAGTACTTC. The chain uses TRBV30 and TRBJ2-5, with 7 nucleotides matching TRBD2. This CDR3 has 18 residues. J gave up 2 bases and V 4 bases, and 19 bases lay outside the gene matches. Germline loops: CDR1 GTSNPN, CDR2 SVGIG (reference sequence).

V is TRBV15 and J is TRBJ2-5, with a weak D call TRBD2 (6 bases). Germline V gives CDR1 LNHNV, CDR2 YYDKDF (reference sequence). Trimming stripped 3 bases from V and 2 bases from J, with 13 bases between. The CDR3 runs 15 residues. The CDR3 DNA reads TGTGCCACCAGCAGTCATATAGCGGCACAAGAGACCCAGTACTTC. Amino acids: CATSSHIAAQETQYF.

This chain uses TRBV2 with TRBJ1-6, with D unclear. The CDR3 sequence is 15 residues long. V shed 6 bases and J shed 4 bases, with 13 bases lying between them. Germline CDR1 reads SNHLY; CDR2 reads FYNNEI. CDR3 sequence: CASRRTFPYNSPLHF. The CDR3 bases are TGTGCCAGCAGGCGGACTTTCCCATATAATTCACCCCTCCACTTT.

The rearrangement joins TRBV18 to TRBJ2-3, with unresolved D. The germline V gene encodes CDR1 KGHSH and CDR2 LQKENI. The CDR3 covers 17 residues. The V and J ends lost 3 bases and 0 bases respectively, with 16 bases between them. CDR3 DNA: TGTGCCAGCTCACCGGTCAGGCGTGAATCTAGCACAGATACGCAGTATTTT. Amino acids: CASSPVRRESSTDTQYF.